This T cell receptor (beta chain) emerged from a study of blood T cell repertoires in COVID-19. Before being deemed recovered, Cohort 3 donors had two negative PCRs, clearance, or symptom resolution. In the source study's methods: Reference gene primer amplification gave estimated nucleated cell counts. Clones were sequenced by immunoSEQ multiplex PCR, and TCRdb holds only the in-frame ones, with some missing. The V and J calls and the clone size are those of that table, but D and trimming were determined from the DNA. The sample lists 250,000 to 350,000 clones; about 93% were seen once. Germline V gives CDR1 MDHEN, CDR2 SYDVKM. There are 17 residues in the CDR3. The ends were cut back, 4 bases at V and 2 bases at J, with 18 bases in the middle.

The V gene is TRBV28, the J gene TRBJ2-1; D is unclear. This receptor was identified in a woman aged 25 to 39 who had recovered from COVID-19. The sample consisted of PBMCs or T cells enriched from blood (not recorded which). Here the CDR3 reads CASSYNTIPPPYNEQFF. CDR3 coding DNA: TGTGCCAGCAGTTACAACACTATTCCTCCCCCCTACAATGAGCAGTTCTTC. Full variable domain (rest looked up from reference TRBV28 and TRBJ2-1): DVKVTQSSRYLVKRTGEKVFLECVQDMDHENMFWYRQDPGLGLRLIYFSYDVKMKEKGDIPEGYSVSREKKERFSLILESASTNQTSMYLCASSYNTIPPPYNEQFFGPGTRLTVL.